The sequence of this T cell receptor beta chain was determined in a study of OX40 agonist ivuxolimab in advanced cancers. This table comes from immunoSEQ multiplex PCR, and its TCRdb copy is limited to in-frame clones, with some not included. The data show around 76,000 clones, with around 78% seen just once and about 5% held by the top ten. Unmatched junction bases numbered 3, after V lost 3 bases and J lost 5 bases. Germline CDR1 SGHVS, CDR2 FNYEAQ. The CDR3 length is 15 residues. The sample here was CD4+ or CD8+ T cells sorted from blood, taken in a trial of the OX40 agonist ivuxolimab. This receptor was identified in an adult with an advanced solid tumor such as melanoma, head and neck, liver or kidney cancer. The chain combines TRBV7-6 with TRBJ2-5; 13 positions match TRBD2. The CDR3 DNA reads TGTGCCAGCAGCTTGACTAGCGGGGGGAGGGAGACCCAGTACTTC. Translated, it gives CASSLTSGGRETQYF.